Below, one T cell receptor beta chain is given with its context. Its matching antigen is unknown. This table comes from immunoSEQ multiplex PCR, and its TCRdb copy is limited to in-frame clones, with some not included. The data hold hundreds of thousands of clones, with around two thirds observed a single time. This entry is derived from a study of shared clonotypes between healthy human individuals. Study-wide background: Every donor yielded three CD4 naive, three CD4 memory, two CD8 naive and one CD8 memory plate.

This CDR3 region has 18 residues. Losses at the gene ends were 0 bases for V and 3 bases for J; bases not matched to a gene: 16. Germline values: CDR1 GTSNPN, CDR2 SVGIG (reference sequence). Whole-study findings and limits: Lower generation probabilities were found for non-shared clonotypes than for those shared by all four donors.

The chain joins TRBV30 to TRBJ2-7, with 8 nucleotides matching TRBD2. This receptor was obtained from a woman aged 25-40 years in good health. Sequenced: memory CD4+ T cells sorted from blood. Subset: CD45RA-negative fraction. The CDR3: CAWSVPSGSLIPIYEQYF. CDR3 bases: TGTGCCTGGAGTGTACCCAGCGGGAGCTTGATTCCAATCTACGAGCAGTACTTC. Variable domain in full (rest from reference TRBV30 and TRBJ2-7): SQTIHQWPATLVQPVGSPLSLECTVEGTSNPNLYWYRQAAGRGLQLLFYSVGIGQISSEVPQNLSASRPQDRQFILSSKKLLLSDSGFYLCAWSVPSGSLIPIYEQYFGPGTRLTVT.